These T cell receptor beta chains were read from a single sample in a study of Graves' ophthalmopathy and Graves' hyperthyroidism. TCRdb reanalysed the multiplex PCR reads using MiXCR and keeps one entry per CDR3 protein. This sample has about 57,000 distinct CDR3 sequences; approximately 52% occur once, and the top ten carry 4.7%. Sample: peripheral blood. Every receptor here comes from an adult woman with Graves' ophthalmopathy. The CDR3 runs from the conserved cysteine through the conserved F or W.

j_call	v_call	cdr3_aa
TRBJ2-1	TRBV25-1	CASSESWGLAVGGEQFF
TRBJ2-5	TRBV5-1	CASSTGLAGAQETQYF
TRBJ2-3	TRBV10-3	CAISEGDRVSTDTQYF
TRBJ1-6	TRBV28	CASRDNVLNSPLHF
TRBJ2-3	TRBV20-1	CSARDRGTGGTDTQYF
TRBJ1-4	TRBV6-2/TRBV6-3	CASSYGDNEKLFF
TRBJ2-7	TRBV2	CASSDRGRLVGEQYF
TRBJ2-1	TRBV11-2	CASSLEGASFSYNEQFF
TRBJ1-2	TRBV5-1	CASSFGRVNFEDGYTF
TRBJ1-5	TRBV7-3	CACSLGHRNQPQHF
TRBJ2-3	TRBV15	CATSSGGLVGPDTQYF
TRBJ2-5	TRBV20-1	CSAGRSAAAKETQYF
TRBJ1-4	TRBV29-1	CSVGWGGEKLFF
TRBJ1-1	TRBV18	CASSPQQAETEAFF
TRBJ2-5	TRBV6-1	CASSVAEYNETQYF
TRBJ2-7	TRBV7-6	CASSLLSGATYEQYF
TRBJ2-5	TRBV19	CASRRAGGATQYF
TRBJ1-5	TRBV6-1	CTSSEAGGLQPQHF
TRBJ2-1	TRBV20-1	CSALRQGPYNEQFF
TRBJ1-1	TRBV24-1	CATSDPAGQGIMSEAFF
TRBJ1-1	TRBV14	CASSQLRDRQNTEAFF
TRBJ2-1	TRBV24-1	CATSDHGPYNEQFF
TRBJ1-6	TRBV4-1	CASSPYLDSLDSPLHF
TRBJ1-5	TRBV27	CASSFRGDGQPQHF
TRBJ2-5	TRBV7-2	CASSLHWSRERYF
TRBJ2-1	TRBV5-1	CASSLAPGDSSYNEQFF
TRBJ1-6	TRBV5-6	CAGSLRGANSPLHF
TRBJ2-7	TRBV15	CATSIRAGDHEQYF
TRBJ2-1	TRBV19	CASSTLLDRGPYNEQFF
TRBJ1-5	TRBV7-1	CASSSTGTGDNQPQHF
TRBJ2-7	TRBV4-2	CASSPPSAYCF